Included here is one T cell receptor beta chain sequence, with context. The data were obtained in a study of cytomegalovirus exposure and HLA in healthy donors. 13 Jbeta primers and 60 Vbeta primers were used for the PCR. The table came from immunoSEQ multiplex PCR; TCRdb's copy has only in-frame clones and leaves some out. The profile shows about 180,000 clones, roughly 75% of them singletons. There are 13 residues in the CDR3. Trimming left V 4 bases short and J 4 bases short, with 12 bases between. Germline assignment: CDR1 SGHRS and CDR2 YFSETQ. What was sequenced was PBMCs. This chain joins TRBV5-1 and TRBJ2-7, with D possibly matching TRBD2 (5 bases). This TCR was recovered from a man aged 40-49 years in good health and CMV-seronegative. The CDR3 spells CASSPQDWYEQYF. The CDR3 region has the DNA TGCGCCAGCAGCCCTCAGGACTGGTACGAGCAGTACTTC.